These 17 T cell receptor beta chains were sequenced from one sample in a study of blood T cell repertoires in COVID-19. TCRdb's copy holds only in-frame clones and misses some; the assay was immunoSEQ multiplex PCR. This table has roughly 86,000 clones, about 85% appearing once. Sequenced sample: peripheral blood. These receptor sequences come from a woman between 70 and 85 years old with acute or convalescent COVID-19.

The chain combines TRBV14 with TRBJ1-1, with 9 bases identical to TRBD1. CDR1 SGHDN and CDR2 FVKESK come from the germline V gene. There are 15 residues in the CDR3. With 4 bases clipped from V and 5 bases from J, the junction kept 8 bases outside the gene matches. The CDR3 region is CASSRTGTGYTEAFF. The CDR3 DNA follows: TGTGCCAGCAGCCGAACCGGGACAGGGTATACTGAAGCTTTCTTT.

V is TRBV6-6 and J is TRBJ1-6, with D perhaps TRBD1 (6 bases). CDR3 length equals 15 residues. The V and J ends lost 5 bases and 10 bases respectively, with 18 bases between them. Germline assignment: CDR1 MNHNY and CDR2 SVGAGI (reference sequence). The CDR3 protein is CASSPGGGRGSPLHF. The CDR3 DNA sequence: TGTGCCAGCAGTCCCGGCGGGGGCCGTGGGTCACCCCTCCACTTT.

The J gene is TRBJ1-1, the V gene TRBV29-1; D is uncertain. Germline V lookup: CDR1 SQVTM, CDR2 ANQGSEA. V lost 2 bases and J lost 1, with 11 bases in between. CDR3 length: 14 amino acids. Here the CDR3 reads CSVEKGSGNTEAFF. The CDR3 coding sequence is TGCAGCGTTGAAAAGGGCAGCGGGAACACTGAAGCTTTCTTT.

The rearrangement joins TRBV4-1 to TRBJ2-6, with D possibly TRBD1 on 5 matching bases. The V gene's germline CDR1 is MGHRA and CDR2 YSYEKL. V lost 0 bases and J lost 2, with 8 bases in between. The CDR3 consists of 16 residues. The CDR3: CASSQDWGAGANVLTF. The CDR3 DNA follows: TGCGCCAGCAGCCAAGATTGGGGCGCTGGGGCCAACGTCCTGACTTTC.

The J gene is TRBJ2-7, the V gene TRBV5-1; weak D call: TRBD1 (5 bases). This CDR3 comprises 15 residues. V shed 2 bases and J shed 9 bases, with 21 bases lying between them. The germline CDR1 and CDR2 sequences are SGHRS and YFSETQ. The CDR3 here is CASSFNQGKLAGQYF. In nucleotides, the CDR3 is TGCGCCAGCAGCTTTAATCAGGGTAAACTCGCTGGGCAGTACTTC.

J is TRBJ1-2 and V is TRBV19; 7 bases fit TRBD1. Germline CDR1 is LNHDA and CDR2 is SQIVND (reference sequence). The CDR3 runs to 14 residues. Trimming at V came to 6 bases and at J to 8 bases, leaving 12 bases not matched to a gene. CDR3 DNA: TGTGCCAGTAGACCTGACAGGGAAGTCGGCGGCTACACCTTC. It yields the protein CASRPDREVGGYTF.

This chain joins TRBV7-9 and TRBJ1-2, with TRBD1 matching 7 bases. Germline trimming cut 6 bases from V and 8 bases from J; bases unmatched to any gene: 12. CDR1 and CDR2 (germline): SEHNR, FQNEAQ (reference sequence). The CDR3 totals 14 residues. The CDR3 region is CASRSGDSLYGYTF. The CDR3, as DNA: TGTGCCAGCAGGAGTGGGGACAGTCTCTACGGCTACACCTTC.

The chain recombines TRBV19 with TRBJ1-3; D is ambiguous. Trimming cost V 8 bases and J 0 bases, with 8 bases left between them. CDR1 and CDR2 (germline): LNHDA, SQIVND (reference sequence). The CDR3 length is 13 residues. Here the CDR3 reads CASESGSGNTIYF. The CDR3 nucleotides are TGTGCCAGTGAGTCGGGCTCTGGAAACACCATATATTTT. The whole variable domain, filled in from reference TRBV19 and TRBJ1-3, reads DGGITQSPKYLFRKEGQNVTLSCEQNLNHDAMYWYRQDPGQGLRLIYYSQIVNDFQKGDIAEGYSVSREKKESFPLTVTSAQKNPTAFYLCASESGSGNTIYFGEGSWLTVV.

The chain carries TRBV2 and TRBJ2-7, with TRBD2 as a possible D gene (7 bases). V lost 7 bases and J 6 bases, leaving 16 bases between the germline ends. Germline assignment: CDR1 SNHLY and CDR2 FYNNEI. This CDR3 region has 13 residues. The CDR3 protein is CASKVRGAGEQYF. The CDR3 nucleotides read TGTGCCAGCAAAGTTCGGGGGGCAGGCGAGCAGTACTTC. The whole variable domain, remainder taken from reference TRBV2 and TRBJ2-7, is EPEVTQTPSHQVTQMGQEVILRCVPISNHLYFYWYRQILGQKVEFLVSFYNNEISEKSEIFDDQFSVERPDGSNFTLKIRSTKLEDSAMYFCASKVRGAGEQYFGPGTRLTVT.

This chain joins TRBV4-2 and TRBJ2-1, with no clear D. Trimming left V 2 bases short and J 6 bases short, with 17 bases between. The CDR3 covers 16 residues. Germline V lookup: CDR1 LGHNA, CDR2 YNFKEQ. The CDR3 DNA is TGTGCCAGCAGCCAAATAATATCGCTAAATTTCAATGAGCAGTTCTTC. As protein: CASSQIISLNFNEQFF.

This chain uses TRBV18 with TRBJ1-2; D is ambiguous. The CDR3 runs 16 residues. V was clipped by 1 base and J by 8 bases, with 20 bases between them. Germline CDR1 and CDR2: KGHSH and LQKENI. The CDR3 protein is CASSPLAAPSPGGYTF. As DNA, the CDR3 is TGTGCCAGCTCACCACTGGCAGCCCCTTCTCCGGGGGGCTACACCTTC.

The chain has TRBV5-1 and TRBJ1-1; D is perhaps TRBD1 (6 bases). Germline CDR1 is SGHRS and CDR2 is YFSETQ. The CDR3 contains 15 residues. Trimming stripped 3 bases from V and 4 bases from J, with 16 bases between. The CDR3 reads CASSSLSGDATEAFF. The CDR3 region has the DNA TGCGCCAGCAGCTCCCTTTCAGGGGATGCCACTGAAGCTTTCTTT.

The CDR3 sequence: CASSWGIAGGSTDTQYF. The CDR3 DNA reads as TGCGCCAGCAGCTGGGGTATAGCGGGGGGTAGCACAGATACGCAGTATTTT. This chain connects TRBV5-1 to TRBJ2-3, with TRBD2 matching 10 bases. This CDR3 has 17 residues. V lost 3 bases, J lost 0 bases, and 7 bases stayed unmatched. Per germline, CDR1 SGHRS and CDR2 YFSETQ.

This chain uses TRBV3-1 (or the pseudogene TRBV3-2) with TRBJ2-1; D possibly corresponds to TRBD1 (5 bases). Germline loops: CDR1 LGHDT, CDR2 YNNKEL (reference sequence). V was trimmed by 5 bases and J by 8 bases, leaving 13 bases between them. The CDR3 runs 13 residues. In DNA, the CDR3 is TGTGCCAGCAGCTCCAGGGATAGGGATGAGCAGTTCTTC. It specifies CASSSRDRDEQFF.

The gene calls are TRBV9 and TRBJ1-2; D is unclear. The germline V gene encodes CDR1 SGDLS and CDR2 YYNGEE. V lost 0 bases and J 9 bases, leaving 15 bases between the germline ends. The CDR3 extends over 14 amino acids. Here the CDR3 reads CASSVALGGPSYTF. Here the CDR3 DNA reads TGTGCCAGCAGCGTAGCTCTGGGAGGGCCGAGCTACACCTTC.

This clone has only one observation. The gene calls are TRBV27 and TRBJ2-2, with 7 bases identical to TRBD1. V lost 7 bases and J lost 5; bases outside the gene matches: 7. CDR3 size: 14 residues. Germline CDR1 reads MNHEY; CDR2 reads SMNVEV (reference sequence). This CDR3 is CASNGRDRTGELFF. CDR3 coding DNA: TGTGCCAGCAATGGTAGGGACAGAACCGGGGAGCTGTTTTTT.

The chain joins TRBV19 to TRBJ1-4; D uncertain. The length of the CDR3 is 17 residues. Germline CDR1 is LNHDA and CDR2 is SQIVND (reference sequence). The V end was cut by 6 bases, the J end by 0 bases, with 17 bases between. In DNA, the CDR3 is TGTGCCAGTAGCCGGGGAGGGCCACGTGCAACTAATGAAAAACTGTTTTTT. This gives the protein CASSRGGPRATNEKLFF.